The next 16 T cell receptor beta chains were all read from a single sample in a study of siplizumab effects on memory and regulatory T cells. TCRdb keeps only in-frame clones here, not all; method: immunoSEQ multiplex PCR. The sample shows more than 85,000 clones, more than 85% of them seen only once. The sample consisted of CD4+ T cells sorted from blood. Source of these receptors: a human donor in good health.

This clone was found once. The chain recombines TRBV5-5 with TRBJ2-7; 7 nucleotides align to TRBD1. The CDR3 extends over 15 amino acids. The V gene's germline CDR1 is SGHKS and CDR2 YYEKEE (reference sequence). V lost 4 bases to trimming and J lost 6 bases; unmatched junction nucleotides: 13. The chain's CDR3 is CASSKGQTSGSEQYF. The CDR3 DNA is TGTGCCAGCAGCAAGGGACAGACCTCGGGCTCCGAGCAGTACTTC.

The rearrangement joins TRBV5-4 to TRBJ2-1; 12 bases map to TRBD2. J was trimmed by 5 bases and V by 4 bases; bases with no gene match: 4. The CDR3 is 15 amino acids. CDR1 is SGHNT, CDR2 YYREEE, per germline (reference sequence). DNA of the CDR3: TGTGCCAGCAGCCCGAGACTAGCGGGGGACAATGAGCAGTTCTTC. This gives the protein CASSPRLAGDNEQFF. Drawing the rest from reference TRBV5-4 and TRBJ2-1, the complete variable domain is ETGVTQSPTHLIKTRGQQVTLRCSSQSGHNTVSWYQQALGQGPQFIFQYYREEENGRGNFPPRFSGLQFPNYSSELNVNALELDDSALYLCASSPRLAGDNEQFFGPGTRLTVL.

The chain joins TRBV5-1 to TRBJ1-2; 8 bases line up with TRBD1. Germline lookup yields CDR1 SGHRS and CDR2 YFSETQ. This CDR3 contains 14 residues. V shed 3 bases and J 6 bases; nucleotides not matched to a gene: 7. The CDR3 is CASSSRQGLDGYTF. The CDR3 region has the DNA TGCGCCAGCAGCTCTCGACAGGGGCTGGATGGCTACACCTTC.

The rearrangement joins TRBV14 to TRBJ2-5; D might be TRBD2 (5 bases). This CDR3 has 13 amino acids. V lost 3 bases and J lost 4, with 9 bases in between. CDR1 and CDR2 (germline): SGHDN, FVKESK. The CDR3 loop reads CASSHTSSETQYF. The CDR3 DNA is TGTGCCAGCAGCCACACTAGTTCAGAGACCCAGTACTTC.

The CDR3 nucleotides read TGTGCCAGCAGCTTGCCGGACACGGTAGCTTTCTTT. This encodes CASSLPDTVAFF. This chain connects TRBV5-6 to TRBJ1-1; D is possibly TRBD1 (5 bases). Germline CDR1 reads SGHDT; CDR2 reads YYEEEE. The CDR3 loop spans 12 amino acids. V was pared by 1 base and J by 10 bases, with 11 bases between.

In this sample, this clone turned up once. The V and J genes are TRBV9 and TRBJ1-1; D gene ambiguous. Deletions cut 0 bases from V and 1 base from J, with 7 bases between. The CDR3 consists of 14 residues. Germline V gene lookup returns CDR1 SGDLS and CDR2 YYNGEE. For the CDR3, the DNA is TGTGCCAGCAGCGTAGACATAACGAACACTGAAGCTTTCTTT. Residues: CASSVDITNTEAFF.

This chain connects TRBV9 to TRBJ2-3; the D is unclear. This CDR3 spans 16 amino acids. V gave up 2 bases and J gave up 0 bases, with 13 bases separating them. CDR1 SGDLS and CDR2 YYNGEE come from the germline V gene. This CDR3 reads CASSVAPRSSTDTQYF. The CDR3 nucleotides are TGTGCCAGCAGCGTGGCCCCTCGATCTAGCACAGATACGCAGTATTTT.

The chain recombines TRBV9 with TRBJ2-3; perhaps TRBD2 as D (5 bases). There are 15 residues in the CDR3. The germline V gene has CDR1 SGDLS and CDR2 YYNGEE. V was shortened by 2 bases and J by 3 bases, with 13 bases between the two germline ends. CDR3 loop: CASSVGVSGTDTQYF. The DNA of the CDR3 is TGTGCCAGCAGCGTCGGTGTTTCGGGAACAGATACGCAGTATTTT. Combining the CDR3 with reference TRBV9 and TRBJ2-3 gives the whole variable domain DSGVTQTPKHLITATGQRVTLRCSPRSGDLSVYWYQQSLDQGLQFLIQYYNGEERAKGNILERFSAQQFPDLHSELNLSSLELGDSALYFCASSVGVSGTDTQYFGPGTRLTVL.

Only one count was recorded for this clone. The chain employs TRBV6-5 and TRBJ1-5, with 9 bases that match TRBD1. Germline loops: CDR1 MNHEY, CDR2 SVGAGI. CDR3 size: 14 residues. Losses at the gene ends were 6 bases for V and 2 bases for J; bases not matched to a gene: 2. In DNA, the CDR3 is TGTGCCAGCAGGGGACAGGGCGGCAATCAGCCCCAGCATTTT. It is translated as CASRGQGGNQPQHF.

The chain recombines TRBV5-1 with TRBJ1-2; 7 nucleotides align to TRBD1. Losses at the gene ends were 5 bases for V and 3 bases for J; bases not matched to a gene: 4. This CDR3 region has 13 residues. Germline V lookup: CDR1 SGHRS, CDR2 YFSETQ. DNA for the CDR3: TGCGCCAGCAGGTTCACAGGGGACTATGGCTACACCTTC. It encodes CASRFTGDYGYTF.

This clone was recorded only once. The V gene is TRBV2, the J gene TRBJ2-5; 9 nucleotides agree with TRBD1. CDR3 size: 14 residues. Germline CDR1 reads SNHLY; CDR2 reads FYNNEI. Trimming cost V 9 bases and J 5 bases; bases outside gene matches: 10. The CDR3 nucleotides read TGTGCCAGTTCGCGGGACAGGGTGAAGGAGACCCAGTACTTC. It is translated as CASSRDRVKETQYF.

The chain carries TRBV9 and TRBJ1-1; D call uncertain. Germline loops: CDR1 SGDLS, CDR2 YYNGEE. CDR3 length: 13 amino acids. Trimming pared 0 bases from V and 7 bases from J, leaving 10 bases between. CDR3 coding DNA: TGTGCCAGCAGCGTAGGGGAGGGAGATGAAGCTTTCTTT. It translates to CASSVGEGDEAFF.

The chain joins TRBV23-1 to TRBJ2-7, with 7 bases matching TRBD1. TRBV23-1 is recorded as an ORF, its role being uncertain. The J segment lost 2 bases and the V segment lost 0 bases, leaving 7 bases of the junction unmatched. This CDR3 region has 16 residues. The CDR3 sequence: CASSQSDRVGTYEQYF. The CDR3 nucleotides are TGCGCCAGCAGTCAATCCGACAGGGTGGGGACCTACGAGCAGTACTTC.

This CDR3 is CASSSPGAPSSYEQYF. DNA for the CDR3: TGTGCCAGCAGCTCCCCTGGGGCCCCGAGCTCCTACGAGCAGTACTTC. This chain connects TRBV7-8 to TRBJ2-7, with D perhaps matching TRBD1 (5 bases). Trimming took 4 bases from V and 0 from J, leaving 16 bases between them. Germline values: CDR1 SGHVS, CDR2 FQNEAQ. This CDR3 region has 16 residues.

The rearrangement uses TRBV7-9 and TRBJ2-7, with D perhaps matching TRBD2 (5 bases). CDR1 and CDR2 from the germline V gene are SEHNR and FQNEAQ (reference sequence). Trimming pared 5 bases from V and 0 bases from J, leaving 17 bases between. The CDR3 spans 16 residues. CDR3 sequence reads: CASSTRPTRDSYEQYF. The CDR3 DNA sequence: TGTGCCAGCAGCACGAGGCCTACTAGAGACTCCTACGAGCAGTACTTC.

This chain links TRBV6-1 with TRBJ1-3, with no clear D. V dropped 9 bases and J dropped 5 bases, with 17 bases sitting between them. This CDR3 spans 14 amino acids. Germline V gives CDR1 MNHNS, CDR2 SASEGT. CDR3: CASMPTGSRNTIYF. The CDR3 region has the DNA TGTGCCAGTATGCCGACCGGTTCTAGAAACACCATATATTTT.